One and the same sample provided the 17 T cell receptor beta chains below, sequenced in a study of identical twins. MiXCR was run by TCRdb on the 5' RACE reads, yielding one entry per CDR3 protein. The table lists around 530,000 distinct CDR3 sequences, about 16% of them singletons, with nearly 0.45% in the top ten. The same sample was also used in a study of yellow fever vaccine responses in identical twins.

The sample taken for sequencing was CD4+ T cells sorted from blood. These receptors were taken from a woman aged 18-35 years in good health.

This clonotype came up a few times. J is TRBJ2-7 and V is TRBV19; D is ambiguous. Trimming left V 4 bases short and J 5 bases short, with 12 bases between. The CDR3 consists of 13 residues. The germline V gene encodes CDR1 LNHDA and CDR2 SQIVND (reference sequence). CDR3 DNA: TGTGCCAGTAGTACTCGGTTTTTGGACGAGCAGTACTTC. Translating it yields CASSTRFLDEQYF. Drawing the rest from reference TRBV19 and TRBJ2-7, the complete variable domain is DGGITQSPKYLFRKEGQNVTLSCEQNLNHDAMYWYRQDPGQGLRLIYYSQIVNDFQKGDIAEGYSVSREKKESFPLTVTSAQKNPTAFYLCASSTRFLDEQYFGPGTRLTVT.

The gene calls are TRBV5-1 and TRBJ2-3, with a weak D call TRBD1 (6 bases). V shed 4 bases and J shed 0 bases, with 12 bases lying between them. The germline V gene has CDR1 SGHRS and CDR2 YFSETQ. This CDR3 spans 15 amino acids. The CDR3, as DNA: TGCGCCAGCAGCCCTGACAGGACTAGCACAGATACGCAGTATTTT. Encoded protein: CASSPDRTSTDTQYF.

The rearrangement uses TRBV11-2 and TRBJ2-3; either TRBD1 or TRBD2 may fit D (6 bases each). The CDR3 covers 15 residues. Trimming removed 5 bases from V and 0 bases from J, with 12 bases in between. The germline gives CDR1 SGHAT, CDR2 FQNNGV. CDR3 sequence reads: CASSAGHLSTDTQYF. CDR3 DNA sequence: TGTGCCAGCAGCGCGGGACATCTTAGCACAGATACGCAGTATTTT.

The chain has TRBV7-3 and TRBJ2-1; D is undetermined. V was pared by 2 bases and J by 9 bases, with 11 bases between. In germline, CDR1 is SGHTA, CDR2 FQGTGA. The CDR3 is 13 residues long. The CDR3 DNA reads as TGTGCCAGCAGCTTACTGGCCACCTCTGAGCAGTTCTTC. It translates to CASSLLATSEQFF.

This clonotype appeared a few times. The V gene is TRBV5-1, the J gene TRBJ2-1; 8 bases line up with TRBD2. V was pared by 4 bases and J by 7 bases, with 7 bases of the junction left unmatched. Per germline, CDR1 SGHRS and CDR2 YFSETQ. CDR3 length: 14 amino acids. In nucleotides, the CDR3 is TGCGCCAGCAGCCGCCCTAGCGGGCCTAATGAGCAGTTCTTC. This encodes CASSRPSGPNEQFF.

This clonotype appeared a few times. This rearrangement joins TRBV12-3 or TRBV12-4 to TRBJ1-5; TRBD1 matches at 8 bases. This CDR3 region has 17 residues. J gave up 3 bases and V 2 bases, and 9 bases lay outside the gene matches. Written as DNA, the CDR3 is TGTGCCAGCAGTTTATGGAGACAGGGGTTAGTCAATCAGCCCCAGCATTTT. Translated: CASSLWRQGLVNQPQHF.

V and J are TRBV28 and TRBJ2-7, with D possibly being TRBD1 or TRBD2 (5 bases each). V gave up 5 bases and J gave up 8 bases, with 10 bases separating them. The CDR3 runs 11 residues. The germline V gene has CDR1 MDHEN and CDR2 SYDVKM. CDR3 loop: CASSTGRKQYF. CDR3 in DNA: TGTGCCAGCAGTACGGGACGGAAGCAGTACTTC.

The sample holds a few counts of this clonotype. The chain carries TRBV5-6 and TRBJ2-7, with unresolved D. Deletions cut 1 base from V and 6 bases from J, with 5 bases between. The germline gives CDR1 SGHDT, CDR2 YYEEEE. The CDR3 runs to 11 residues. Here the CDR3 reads CASSLQVEQYF. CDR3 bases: TGTGCCAGCAGCTTGCAGGTCGAGCAGTACTTC.

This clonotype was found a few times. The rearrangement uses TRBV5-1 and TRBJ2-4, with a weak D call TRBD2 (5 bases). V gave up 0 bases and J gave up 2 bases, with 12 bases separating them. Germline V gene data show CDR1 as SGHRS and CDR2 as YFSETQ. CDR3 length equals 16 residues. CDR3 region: CASSLGLANTKNIQYF. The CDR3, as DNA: TGCGCCAGCAGCTTGGGTCTAGCAAATACCAAAAACATTCAGTACTTC. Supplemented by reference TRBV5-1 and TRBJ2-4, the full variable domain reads KAGVTQTPRYLIKTRGQQVTLSCSPISGHRSVSWYQQTPGQGLQFLFEYFSETQRNKGNFPGRFSGRQFSNSRSEMNVSTLELGDSALYLCASSLGLANTKNIQYFGAGTRLSVL.

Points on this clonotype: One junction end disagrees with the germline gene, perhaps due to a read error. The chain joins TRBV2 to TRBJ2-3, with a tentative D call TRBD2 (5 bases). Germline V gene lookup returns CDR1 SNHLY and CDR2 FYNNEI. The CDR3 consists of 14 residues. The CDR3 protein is CASSLGSSRDTQYF. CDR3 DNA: TGTGCCAGCTCCCTCGGGTCTAGCAGAGATACGCAGTATTTT.

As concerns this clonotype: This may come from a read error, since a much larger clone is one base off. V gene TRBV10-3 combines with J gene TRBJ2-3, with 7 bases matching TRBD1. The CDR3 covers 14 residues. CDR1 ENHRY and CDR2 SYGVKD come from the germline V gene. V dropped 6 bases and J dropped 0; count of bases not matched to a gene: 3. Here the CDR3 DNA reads TGTGCCATCAGCCCGGGACAGAGCACAGATACGCAGTATTTT. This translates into CAISPGQSTDTQYF.

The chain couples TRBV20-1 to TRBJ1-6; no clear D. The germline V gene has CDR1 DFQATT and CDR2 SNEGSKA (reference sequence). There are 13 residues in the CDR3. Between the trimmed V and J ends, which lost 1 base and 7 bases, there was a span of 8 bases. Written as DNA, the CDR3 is TGCAGTGCTAGAGGATCGTCAAATTCACCCCTCCACTTT. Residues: CSARGSSNSPLHF.

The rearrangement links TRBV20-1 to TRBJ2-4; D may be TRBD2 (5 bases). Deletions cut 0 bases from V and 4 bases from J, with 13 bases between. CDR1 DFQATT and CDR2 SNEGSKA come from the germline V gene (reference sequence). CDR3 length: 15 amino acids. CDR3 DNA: TGCAGTGCTAGAGATCCCAAAGCGGCTAAAAACATTCAGTACTTC. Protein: CSARDPKAAKNIQYF.

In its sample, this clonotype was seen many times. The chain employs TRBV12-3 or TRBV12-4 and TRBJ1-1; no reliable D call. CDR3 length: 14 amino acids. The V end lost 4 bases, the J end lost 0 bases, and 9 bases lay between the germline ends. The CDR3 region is CASSSGVVNTEAFF. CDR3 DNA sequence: TGTGCCAGCAGTTCCGGGGTGGTGAACACTGAAGCTTTCTTT.

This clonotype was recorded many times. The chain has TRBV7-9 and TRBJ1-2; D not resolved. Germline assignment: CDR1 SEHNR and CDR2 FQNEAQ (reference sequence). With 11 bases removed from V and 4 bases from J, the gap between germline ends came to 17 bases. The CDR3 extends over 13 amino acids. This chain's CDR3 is CAAEPIPSYGYTF. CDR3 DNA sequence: TGTGCCGCAGAGCCCATACCCAGCTATGGCTACACCTTC.

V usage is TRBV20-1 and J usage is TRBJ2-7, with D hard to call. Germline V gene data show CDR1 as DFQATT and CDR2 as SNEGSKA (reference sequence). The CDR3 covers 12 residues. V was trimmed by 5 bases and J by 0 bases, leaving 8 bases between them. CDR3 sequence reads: CSAVEPSYEQYF. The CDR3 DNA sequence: TGCAGTGCTGTCGAACCCTCCTACGAGCAGTACTTC.

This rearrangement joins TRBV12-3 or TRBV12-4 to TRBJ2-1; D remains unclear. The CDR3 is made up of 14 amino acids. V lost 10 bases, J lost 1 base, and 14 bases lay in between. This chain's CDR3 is CATQKPGSYNEQFF. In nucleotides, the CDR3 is TGTGCCACACAAAAACCCGGGTCCTACAATGAGCAGTTCTTC.